This paragraph covers one T cell receptor beta chain sequence. Its specificity is unknown. The timepoints at which blood was sampled were baseline, cycle 4 day 1, and cycle 7 day 1. Generated by immunoSEQ multiplex PCR, the TCRdb table keeps only in-frame clones and is missing some. The sample lists approximately 40,000 clones; 88% were seen once. This entry comes from a study of OX40 agonist ivuxolimab in advanced cancers. Broader study findings: Nonresponders, in some cases, also had low normalized T-cell clonal expansion.

Trimming removed 3 bases from V and 5 bases from J, with 11 bases in between. This CDR3 contains 13 residues. Per germline, CDR1 LGHNA and CDR2 YNFKEQ. V gene TRBV4-2 combines with J gene TRBJ2-7, with D unresolved. This TCR came from an adult with an advanced solid tumor such as melanoma, head and neck, liver or kidney cancer. Material: CD4+ or CD8+ T cells sorted from blood, obtained in a trial of the OX40 agonist ivuxolimab. The CDR3 reads CASSHLRDDEQYF. The DNA for the CDR3 is TGTGCCAGCAGCCATTTAAGAGACGACGAGCAGTACTTC.